A single sample gave rise to the 15 T cell receptor beta chains below, sequenced in a study of spatial heterogeneity in lung cancer. Sample time point: sample taken at primary tumor resection. Study-level results: The number of expanded tumor alpha and beta chains correlated with mutation number.

Antigens of these TCRs are unknown. TCRdb re-derived calls from the 5' RACE reads in MiXCR, one entry per CDR3 protein. Of about 100,000 distinct CDR3 sequences in the sample, 3.5% to 5% are singletons; the top ten hold 21%. The material sequenced was lung tumor tissue, taken at surgery. Receptors were obtained from a male donor with early-stage non-small cell lung cancer.

This clonotype occurred many times. The chain joins TRBV3-1 to TRBJ2-7, with TRBD1 matching 9 bases. Germline V gene lookup returns CDR1 LGHDT and CDR2 YNNKEL (reference sequence). This CDR3 comprises 15 residues. Losses at the gene ends were 1 base for V and 4 bases for J; bases not matched to a gene: 5. The CDR3 loop reads CASSQGWDRVYEQYF. The CDR3 DNA follows: TGTGCCAGCAGCCAAGGTTGGGACAGGGTTTACGAGCAGTACTTC.

This clonotype has at least ten counts. The rearrangement uses TRBV20-1 and TRBJ1-4; the D gene is possibly TRBD1 (6 bases). Germline V gene lookup returns CDR1 DFQATT and CDR2 SNEGSKA (reference sequence). Trimming pared 7 bases from V and 8 bases from J, leaving 17 bases between. The CDR3 contains 13 residues. The CDR3 region is CSGRGREGEKLFF. The CDR3 DNA reads TGCAGTGGCAGGGGCAGGGAAGGCGAAAAACTGTTTTTT.

This clonotype was found many times. The genes are TRBV2 and TRBJ2-7; D gene ambiguous. CDR1 and CDR2 (germline): SNHLY, FYNNEI. This CDR3 spans 16 amino acids. The V end lost 7 bases, the J end lost 3 bases, and 22 bases lay between the germline ends. CDR3 coding DNA: TGTGCCAGCATCGGCGGTGGGCGATTCCCACTCTACGAGCAGTACTTC. Its protein is CASIGGGRFPLYEQYF.

This clonotype has at least ten counts. The rearrangement links TRBV10-3 to TRBJ2-3; D is possibly TRBD1 (6 bases). Germline lookup yields CDR1 ENHRY and CDR2 SYGVKD. The V gene lost 10 bases and the J gene lost 4 bases, with 9 bases spanning the gap. The CDR3 runs to 11 residues. The CDR3 sequence is CASQGSDTQYF. The CDR3 region has the DNA TGTGCCAGCCAGGGGTCAGATACGCAGTATTTT.

J is TRBJ2-7 and V is TRBV18, with D perhaps TRBD2 (5 bases). Germline-derived CDR1 and CDR2 are KGHSH and LQKENI. The CDR3 extends over 14 amino acids. Trimming stripped 2 bases from V and 6 bases from J, with 14 bases between. This CDR3 is CASSPGARATEQYF. The CDR3 nucleotides are TGTGCCAGCTCACCAGGAGCGAGGGCAACCGAGCAGTACTTC.

V usage is TRBV6-5 and J usage is TRBJ1-1; D gene uncertain. Per germline, CDR1 MNHEY and CDR2 SVGAGI. This CDR3 comprises 14 residues. V was pared by 4 bases and J by 0 bases, with 9 bases between. The CDR3 protein is CASSSHGLNTEAFF. CDR3 DNA: TGTGCCAGCAGTTCCCACGGCCTGAACACTGAAGCTTTCTTT.

In its sample, this clonotype was seen many times. The V and J genes are TRBV5-4 and TRBJ2-7; 10 bases are shared with TRBD1. Germline V CDR1 and CDR2: SGHNT, YYREEE (reference sequence). V lost 4 bases to trimming and J lost 9 bases; unmatched junction nucleotides: 7. This CDR3 is 13 amino acids long. The CDR3 reads CASSLMTGGGQYF. The CDR3 DNA is TGTGCCAGCAGCCTGATGACAGGGGGCGGGCAGTACTTC.

This clonotype was seen at least ten times. The chain employs TRBV27 and TRBJ2-1; unclear D gene. Germline V lookup: CDR1 MNHEY, CDR2 SMNVEV (reference sequence). The V end was cut by 3 bases, the J end by 0 bases, with 12 bases between. CDR3 length: 16 residues. CDR3 residues: CASSLWTPSSYNEQFF. The DNA of the CDR3 is TGTGCCAGCAGTTTGTGGACCCCGAGCTCCTACAATGAGCAGTTCTTC.

This clonotype has a handful of counts. The V call is TRBV2, the J call TRBJ2-2; 9 bases match TRBD1. The CDR3 totals 12 residues. The germline CDR1 and CDR2 sequences are SNHLY and FYNNEI. The V and J ends lost 9 bases and 8 bases, in that order; junction bases with no gene match: 4. The chain's CDR3 is CARRDRAGELFF. The CDR3 DNA is TGTGCCAGACGGGACAGGGCTGGGGAGCTGTTTTTT. Together with reference TRBV2 and TRBJ2-2, the CDR3 gives the full variable domain: EPEVTQTPSHQVTQMGQEVILRCVPISNHLYFYWYRQILGQKVEFLVSFYNNEISEKSEIFDDQFSVERPDGSNFTLKIRSTKLEDSAMYFCARRDRAGELFFGEGSRLTVL.

The genes are TRBV12-3 or TRBV12-4 and TRBJ1-4, with no clear D. CDR3 length equals 12 residues. The V and J ends lost 5 bases and 8 bases respectively, with 9 bases between them. CDR3 nucleotides: TGTGCCAGCAGTCTCACGTTGGAAAAACTGTTTTTT. This sequence encodes CASSLTLEKLFF.

This clonotype was observed a handful of times. The chain joins TRBV18 to TRBJ1-4; 8 bases line up with TRBD1. Trimming cost V 3 bases and J 8 bases; bases outside gene matches: 5. The CDR3 runs to 14 residues. Germline loops: CDR1 KGHSH, CDR2 LQKENI. Here the CDR3 DNA reads TGTGCCAGCTCACCGACAGGGGAGCGCGAAAAACTGTTTTTT. Translated: CASSPTGEREKLFF.

The table lists this clonotype with many counts. The genes are TRBV9 and TRBJ2-2; D is perhaps TRBD2 (5 bases). The CDR3 covers 17 residues. V was trimmed by 3 bases and J by 6 bases, leaving 21 bases between them. The germline CDR1 and CDR2 sequences are SGDLS and YYNGEE. This CDR3 reads CASSETGEGYEPGELFF. CDR3 DNA sequence: TGTGCCAGCAGCGAGACCGGAGAGGGTTATGAGCCCGGGGAGCTGTTTTTT.

This clonotype was seen many times. The chain joins TRBV3-1 to TRBJ2-5; weak D call: TRBD2 (6 bases). The CDR3 length is 14 residues. The germline V and J ends were trimmed by 5 bases and 2 bases, with 12 bases remaining between them. Germline V gene sequence: CDR1 LGHDT, CDR2 YNNKEL (reference sequence). The CDR3 loop reads CASSERGLQETQYF. The DNA of the CDR3 is TGTGCCAGCAGCGAAAGGGGACTTCAAGAGACCCAGTACTTC.

This clonotype was seen a handful of times. The chain uses TRBV27 and TRBJ1-1; 7 bases agree with TRBD1. This CDR3 comprises 14 residues. In germline, CDR1 is MNHEY, CDR2 SMNVEV (reference sequence). The junction had 9 bases not matched to a gene; V was cut back by 6 bases and J by 5 bases. CDR3 bases: TGTGCCAGCAGCTCGACAGGGCGGGGGACTGAAGCTTTCTTT. Translated, it gives CASSSTGRGTEAFF.

This clonotype came up many times. V usage is TRBV6-5 and J usage is TRBJ1-1; D is perhaps TRBD1 (6 bases). The CDR3 covers 12 residues. Trimming removed 4 bases at V and 12 bases at J, with 15 bases between. Per the germline V gene, CDR1 is MNHEY and CDR2 is SVGAGI. In nucleotides, the CDR3 is TGTGCCAGCAGTTTCGGACGAGGGGGGACTTTCTTT. Translated: CASSFGRGGTFF.